This record looks at one T cell receptor beta chain sequence and its context. Its antigen is unknown. This specimen belongs to a study of regulatory T cells in long-lasting Graves disease. Points from the study as a whole: Less diverse TCR repertoires were seen in persistent Graves' patients than in newly diagnosed ones. Whereas 950 to 1,000 public clonotypes were shared by new patients, persistent patients shared more, at a few thousand. Possibly, too few samples lowered accuracy.

This sample's time point: persistent/refractory GD, antithyroid drugs over 5 years with positive TRAb. Preparation of the TCR library used RNA extracted from PBMCs. The authors built TCR beta libraries using iRepertoire HTBI primers and Arm-PCR of CDR3 regions. TCRdb re-called the multiplex PCR reads through MiXCR, storing one row per CDR3 protein. The sample includes around 510,000 distinct CDR3 sequences, 20% to 25% of them seen just once. This sequence originates from a female donor with Graves disease. The sequencing here drew on peripheral blood mononuclear cells (PBMCs), taken when the disease was refractory, from a patient treated with antithyroid drugs.

The CDR3: CASSFSKTLTSYEQYF. In DNA form, the CDR3 reads TGCGCCAGCAGCTTCTCGAAGACTTTGACCTCCTACGAGCAGTACTTC. This chain joins TRBV5-1 and TRBJ2-7; no definite D call. V was pared by 2 bases and J by 0 bases, with 15 bases between. In germline, CDR1 is SGHRS, CDR2 YFSETQ. The CDR3 is 16 residues long.